This entry describes one TCR beta chain. The antigen is not known. CDR3 size: 15 residues. Germline V CDR1 and CDR2: MNHEY, SMNVEV (reference sequence). Trimming removed 6 bases from V and 3 bases from J; junction bases left unmatched: 11. It was across several immunoSEQ plates that each subset's genomic DNA was evenly split. The data were produced by immunoSEQ multiplex PCR, yet TCRdb's version contains in-frame clones alone and is incomplete. The table includes more than 2 million clones, roughly 95% detected once. This record comes from a study of shared clonotypes between healthy human individuals. Study context: CD8 memory received one plate per donor, CD8 naive two, CD4 memory three and CD4 naive three. Study findings and constraints: Among the subsets, naive ones generally showed larger estimated richness than memory ones. The four-donor shared clonotypes exceeded non-shared clonotypes in generation probability, with non-shared ones scoring lower.

Terminally differentiated effector memory CD45RA+ cells were left out of the naive CD8 fraction, which was CD45RO-negative and positively selected for CCR7. This TCR was sampled from a man between 18 and 29 years old in good health. Some clones in this sample may be carry-over from other donors' samples. The sample taken for sequencing was naive CD8+ T cells from PBMCs. The V call is TRBV27, the J call TRBJ2-7, with 7 bases fitting TRBD1. The DNA for the CDR3 is TGTGCCAGCAGCATAACGACAGGGTTTGTCTACGAGCAGTACTTC. It yields the protein CASSITTGFVYEQYF.